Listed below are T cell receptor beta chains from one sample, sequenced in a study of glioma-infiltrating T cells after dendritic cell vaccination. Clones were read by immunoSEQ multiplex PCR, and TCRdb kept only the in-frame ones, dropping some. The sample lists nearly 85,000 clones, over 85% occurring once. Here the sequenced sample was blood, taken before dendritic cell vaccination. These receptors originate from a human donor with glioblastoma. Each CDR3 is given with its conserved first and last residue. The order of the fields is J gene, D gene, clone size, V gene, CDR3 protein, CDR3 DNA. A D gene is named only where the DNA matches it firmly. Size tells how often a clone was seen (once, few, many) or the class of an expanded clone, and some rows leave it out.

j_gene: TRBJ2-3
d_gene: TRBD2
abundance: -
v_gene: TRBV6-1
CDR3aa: CASSEVDSGGALDTQYF
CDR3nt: TGTGCCAGCAGTGAAGTCGACAGCGGGGGGGCCTTAGATACGCAGTATTTT

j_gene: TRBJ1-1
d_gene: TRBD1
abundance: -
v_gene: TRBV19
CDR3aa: CASSDRDTEAFF
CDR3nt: TGTGCCAGTAGTGACAGGGACACTGAAGCTTTCTTT

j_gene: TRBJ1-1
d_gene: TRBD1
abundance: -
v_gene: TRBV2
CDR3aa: CASSESNLPDRGRRNTEAFF
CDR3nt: TGTGCCAGCAGTGAATCTAATTTACCGGACAGGGGGCGAAGGAACACTGAAGCTTTCTTT

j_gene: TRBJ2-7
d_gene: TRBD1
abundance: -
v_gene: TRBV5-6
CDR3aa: CASSVWDSYYEQYF
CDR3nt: TGTGCCAGCAGCGTCTGGGACAGTTACTACGAGCAGTACTTC

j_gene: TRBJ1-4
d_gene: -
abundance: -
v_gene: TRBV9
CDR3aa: CASSVGGLANEKLFF
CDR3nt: TGTGCCAGCAGCGTAGGGGGGCTGGCTAATGAAAAACTGTTTTTT

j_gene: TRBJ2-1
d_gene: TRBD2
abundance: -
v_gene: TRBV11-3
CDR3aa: CASSSGLAGVWEQFF
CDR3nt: TGTGCCAGCAGCTCGGGACTAGCGGGAGTGTGGGAGCAGTTCTTC

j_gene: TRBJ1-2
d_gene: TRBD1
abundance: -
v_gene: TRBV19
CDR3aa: CASSISEGTGNNYGYTF
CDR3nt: TGTGCCAGTAGTATCTCTGAGGGGACAGGGAATAACTATGGCTACACCTTC

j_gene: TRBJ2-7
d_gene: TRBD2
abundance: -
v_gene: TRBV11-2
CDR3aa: CASSLEGLAGAYEQYF
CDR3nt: TGTGCCAGCAGCTTGGAGGGACTAGCGGGAGCCTACGAGCAGTACTTC

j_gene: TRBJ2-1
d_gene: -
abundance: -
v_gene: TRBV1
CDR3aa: CTSSQVGLKGAPGDEQFF
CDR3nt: TGCACCAGCAGCCAAGTGGGGCTCAAGGGGGCTCCGGGGGATGAGCAGTTCTTC

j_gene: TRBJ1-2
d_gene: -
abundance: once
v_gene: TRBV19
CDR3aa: CASSIIAGVYGYTF
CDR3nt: TGTGCCAGTAGTATAATCGCAGGCGTCTATGGCTACACCTTC

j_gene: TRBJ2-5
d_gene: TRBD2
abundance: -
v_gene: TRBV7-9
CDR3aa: CASSLGLAETQYF
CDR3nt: TGTGCCAGCAGCTTAGGACTAGCGGAGACCCAGTACTTC

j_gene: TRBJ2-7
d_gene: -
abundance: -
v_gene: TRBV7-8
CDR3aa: CASSTRQSFYEQYF
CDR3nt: TGTGCCAGCAGCACCCGACAGTCTTTCTACGAGCAGTACTTC

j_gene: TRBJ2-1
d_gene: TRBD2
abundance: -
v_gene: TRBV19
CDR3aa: CASSDSGSYNEQFF
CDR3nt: TGTGCCAGTAGTGATAGCGGGAGTTACAATGAGCAGTTCTTC

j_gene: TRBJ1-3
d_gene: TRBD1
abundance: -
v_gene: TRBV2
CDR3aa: CASRGTGGSGNTIYF
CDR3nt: TGTGCCAGCAGGGGAACAGGGGGGTCTGGAAACACCATATATTTT

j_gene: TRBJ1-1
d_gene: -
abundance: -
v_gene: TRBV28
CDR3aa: CASTPGEVNTEAFF
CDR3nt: TGTGCCAGCACCCCCGGGGAGGTGAACACTGAAGCTTTCTTT

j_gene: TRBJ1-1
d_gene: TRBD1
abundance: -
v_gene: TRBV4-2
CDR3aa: CASSQTDRENTEAFF
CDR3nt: TGTGCCAGCAGCCAGACAGACAGGGAGAACACTGAAGCTTTCTTT

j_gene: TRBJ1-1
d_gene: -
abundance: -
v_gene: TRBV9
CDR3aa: CASSVEQGSTEAFF
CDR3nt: TGTGCCAGCAGCGTAGAGCAGGGCTCCACTGAAGCTTTCTTT

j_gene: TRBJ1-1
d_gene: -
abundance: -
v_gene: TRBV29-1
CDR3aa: CSVVNRKGGGDEAFF
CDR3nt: TGCAGCGTCGTAAACAGGAAGGGGGGGGGAGATGAAGCTTTCTTT

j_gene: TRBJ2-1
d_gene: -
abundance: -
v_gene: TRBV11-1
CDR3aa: CASSPRERAIYNEQFF
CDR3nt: TGTGCCAGCAGCCCCCGGGAGAGGGCTATTTACAATGAGCAGTTCTTC

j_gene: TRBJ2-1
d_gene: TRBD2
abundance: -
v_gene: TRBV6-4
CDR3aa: CASSDWREGEQFF
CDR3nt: TGTGCCAGCAGTGACTGGAGGGAGGGTGAGCAGTTCTTC

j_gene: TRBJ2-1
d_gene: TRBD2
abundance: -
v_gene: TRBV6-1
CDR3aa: CASSERGIAGGGEQFF
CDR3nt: TGTGCCAGCAGTGAACGAGGAATAGCGGGGGGGGGTGAGCAGTTCTTC

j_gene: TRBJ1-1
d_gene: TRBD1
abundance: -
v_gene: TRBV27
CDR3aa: CASSYIRTGMNTEAFF
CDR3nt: TGTGCCAGCAGTTATATCCGGACAGGTATGAACACTGAAGCTTTCTTT

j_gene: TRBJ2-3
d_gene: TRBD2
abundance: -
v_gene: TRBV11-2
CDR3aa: CASSGLAGGFGTQYF
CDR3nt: TGTGCCAGCAGCGGACTAGCGGGTGGTTTTGGTACGCAGTATTTT